The following is a TCR beta chain sequence with its context. This record comes from a study of cytomegalovirus exposure and HLA in healthy donors. Produced via immunoSEQ multiplex PCR; TCRdb's table is partial and in-frame only. This table has 250,000 to 350,000 clones, around 89% appearing once. The sample taken for sequencing was PBMCs. The source is a woman between 18 and 29 years old in good health and CMV-seronegative.

CDR3: CASSWGQGAGEAFF. The CDR3 coding sequence is TGTGCCAGCAGTTGGGGACAGGGGGCGGGTGAAGCTTTCTTT. The chain recombines TRBV27 with TRBJ1-1; 12 bases fit TRBD1. Germline CDR1 reads MNHEY; CDR2 reads SMNVEV (reference sequence). The J segment lost 7 bases and the V segment lost 4 bases, leaving 4 bases of the junction unmatched. CDR3 length equals 14 residues.